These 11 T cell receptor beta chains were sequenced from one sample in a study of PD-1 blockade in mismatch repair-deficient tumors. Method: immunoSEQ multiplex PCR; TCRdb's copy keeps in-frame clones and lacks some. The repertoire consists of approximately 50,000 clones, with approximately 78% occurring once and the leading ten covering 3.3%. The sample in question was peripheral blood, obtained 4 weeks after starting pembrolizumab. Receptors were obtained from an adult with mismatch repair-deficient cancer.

CDR3 nucleotides: TGTGCCAGCAGCCCTGGGTCCAACGGGTATGGCTACACCTTC. It yields the protein CASSPGSNGYGYTF. The rearrangement links TRBV11-2 to TRBJ1-2; D gene uncertain. The length of the CDR3 is 14 residues. Germline V gene lookup returns CDR1 SGHAT and CDR2 FQNNGV. V dropped 5 bases and J dropped 5 bases, with 15 bases sitting between them.

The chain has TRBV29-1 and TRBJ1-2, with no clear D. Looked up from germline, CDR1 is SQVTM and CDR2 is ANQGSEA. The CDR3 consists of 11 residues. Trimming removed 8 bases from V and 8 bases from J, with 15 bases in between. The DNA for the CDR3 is TGCAGCCCTTATGAGGCTGGAGGCTACACCTTC. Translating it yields CSPYEAGGYTF. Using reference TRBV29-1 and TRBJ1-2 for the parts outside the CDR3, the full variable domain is SAVISQKPSRDICQRGTSLTIQCQVDSQVTMMFWYRQQPGQSLTLIATANQGSEATYESGFVIDKFPISRPNLTFSTLTVSNMSPEDSSIYLCSPYEAGGYTFGSGTRLTVV.

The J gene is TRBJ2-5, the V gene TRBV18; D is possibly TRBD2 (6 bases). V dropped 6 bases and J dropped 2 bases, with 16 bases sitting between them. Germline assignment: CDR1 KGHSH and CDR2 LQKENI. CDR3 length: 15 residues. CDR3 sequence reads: CASSPTRGNQETQYF. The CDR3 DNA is TGTGCCAGCTCTCCAACCCGGGGGAATCAAGAGACCCAGTACTTC.

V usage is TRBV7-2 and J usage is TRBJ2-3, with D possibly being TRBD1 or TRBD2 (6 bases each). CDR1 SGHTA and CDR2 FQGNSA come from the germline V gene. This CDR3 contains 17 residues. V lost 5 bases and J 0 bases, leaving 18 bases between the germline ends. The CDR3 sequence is CASSPRRGLSSTDTQYF. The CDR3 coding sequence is TGTGCCAGCAGCCCAAGGAGGGGGTTATCTAGCACAGATACGCAGTATTTT.

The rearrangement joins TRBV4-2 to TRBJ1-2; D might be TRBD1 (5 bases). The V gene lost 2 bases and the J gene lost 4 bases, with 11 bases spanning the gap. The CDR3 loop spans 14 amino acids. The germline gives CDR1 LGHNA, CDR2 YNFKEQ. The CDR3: CASSQLQALYGYTF. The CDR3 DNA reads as TGTGCCAGCAGCCAACTACAGGCCCTCTATGGCTACACCTTC.

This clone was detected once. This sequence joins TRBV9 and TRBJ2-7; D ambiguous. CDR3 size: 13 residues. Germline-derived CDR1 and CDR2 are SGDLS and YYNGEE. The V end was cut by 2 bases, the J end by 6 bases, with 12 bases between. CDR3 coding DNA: TGTGCCAGCAGCGTTGGGGTATGGGGCGAGCAGTACTTC. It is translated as CASSVGVWGEQYF.

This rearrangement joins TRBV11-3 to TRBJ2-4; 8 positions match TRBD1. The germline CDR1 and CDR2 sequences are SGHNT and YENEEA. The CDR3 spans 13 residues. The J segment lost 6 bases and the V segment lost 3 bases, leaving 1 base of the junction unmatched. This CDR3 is CASSFGQGNIQYF. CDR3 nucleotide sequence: TGTGCCAGCAGCTTTGGACAGGGAAACATTCAGTACTTC.

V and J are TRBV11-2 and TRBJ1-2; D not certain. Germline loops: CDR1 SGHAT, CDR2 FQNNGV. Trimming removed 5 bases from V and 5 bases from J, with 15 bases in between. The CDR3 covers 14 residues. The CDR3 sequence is CASSLNLGRYGYTF. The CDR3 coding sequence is TGTGCCAGCAGCCTTAATTTGGGCCGATATGGCTACACCTTC.

CDR3 residues: CASSLYTDTQYF. In nucleotides, the CDR3 is TGCGCCAGCAGCCTATACACAGATACGCAGTATTTT. This chain links TRBV5-1 with TRBJ2-3; D remains unclear. This CDR3 is built from 12 residues. Germline V lookup: CDR1 SGHRS, CDR2 YFSETQ. The ends were cut back, 4 bases at V and 2 bases at J, with 5 bases in the middle.

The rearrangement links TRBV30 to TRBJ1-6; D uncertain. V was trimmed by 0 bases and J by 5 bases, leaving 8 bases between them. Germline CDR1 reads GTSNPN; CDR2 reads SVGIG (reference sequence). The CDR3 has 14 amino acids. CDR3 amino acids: CAWSVTVDNSPLHF. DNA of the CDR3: TGTGCCTGGAGTGTAACGGTAGATAATTCACCCCTCCACTTT. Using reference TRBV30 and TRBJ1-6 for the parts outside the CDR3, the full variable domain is SQTIHQWPATLVQPVGSPLSLECTVEGTSNPNLYWYRQAAGRGLQLLFYSVGIGQISSEVPQNLSASRPQDRQFILSSKKLLLSDSGFYLCAWSVTVDNSPLHFGNGTRLTVT.

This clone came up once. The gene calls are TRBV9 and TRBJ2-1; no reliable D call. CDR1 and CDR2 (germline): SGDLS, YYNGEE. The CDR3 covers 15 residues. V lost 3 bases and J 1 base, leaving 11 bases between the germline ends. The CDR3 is CASSATLGSYNEQFF. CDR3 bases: TGTGCCAGCAGCGCCACCCTTGGATCCTACAATGAGCAGTTCTTC.